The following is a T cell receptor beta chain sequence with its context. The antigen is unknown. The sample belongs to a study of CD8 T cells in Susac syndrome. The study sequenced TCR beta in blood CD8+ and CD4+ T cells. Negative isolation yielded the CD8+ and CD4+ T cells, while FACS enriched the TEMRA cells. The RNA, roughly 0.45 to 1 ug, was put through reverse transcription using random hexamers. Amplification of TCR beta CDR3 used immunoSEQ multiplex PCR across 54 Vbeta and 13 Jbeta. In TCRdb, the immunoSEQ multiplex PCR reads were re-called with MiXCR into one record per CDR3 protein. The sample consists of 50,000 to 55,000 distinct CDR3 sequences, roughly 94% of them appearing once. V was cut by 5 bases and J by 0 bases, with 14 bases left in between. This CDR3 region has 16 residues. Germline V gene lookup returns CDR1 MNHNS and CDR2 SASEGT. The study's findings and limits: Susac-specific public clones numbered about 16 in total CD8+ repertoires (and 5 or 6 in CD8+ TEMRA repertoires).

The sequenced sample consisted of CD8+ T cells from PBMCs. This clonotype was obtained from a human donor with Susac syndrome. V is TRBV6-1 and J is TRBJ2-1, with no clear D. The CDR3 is CASSPTALSSYNEQFF. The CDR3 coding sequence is TGTGCCAGCAGTCCCACGGCTTTAAGCTCCTACAATGAGCAGTTCTTC.